This record covers a single T cell receptor beta chain. What antigen it recognizes has not been identified. No base quality values were provided; no much bigger clone lies one nucleotide off. These data belong to a study of T cell responses to AZD1222 COVID-19 vaccine (dated by TCRdb to the early 2020s). Study-wide context: AZD1222 recipients whose second dose came at about 4 weeks and those whose second dose came at about 12 weeks were combined into one group, since spike-specific TCR depth and breadth did not differ between the two schedules. A total of just over 230 trial participants underwent TCR sequencing, of whom roughly 210 had received two doses of AZD1222 and around 25 had received two doses of the MenACWY control vaccine. Trial participants were enrolled into age subgroups of 18-55, 56-69 and 70-plus years, which contained 148, 28 and 57 TCR-sequenced participants, respectively. The investigation overall reported the following: Most participants were white British and females outnumbered males, and the authors suggested that clonal diversity may have been underestimated. Spike-specific TCR breadth and depth rose significantly after two AZD1222 doses compared with day 0 and with MenACWY recipients. Conclusions about previously exposed vaccinees are limited because only a handful of AZD1222 recipients were SARS-CoV-2 seropositive at baseline. Because no day 14 peak-response samples were available, repertoires were characterized only after the peak T cell response. CD4 TCRs associated with the vaccine covered the entire spike protein, and the dominant responses were in regions 160-218 and 743-854. The 56-69-year group was small, and its depth increase did not reach significance, likely because of low power. Reportedly, almost half of the unique spike-specific TCRs recognized epitopes lying outside the regions that are mutated in the B.1.351 and B.1.1.7 variants.

The CDR3 covers 15 residues, taking in both the cysteine and the phenylalanine. Of all the DNA, just the CDR3 is kept, 45 bases in frame from base 1. Here V drops 3 bases and J drops 2 bases, and the junction holds 6 bases not matched to any gene. CDR1 SGHKS and CDR2 YYEKEE were looked up in the germline V gene (reference sequence). The CDR3 regions of human TCRbeta chains were subjected to immunosequencing. Regarding the original processing steps: TCRs in the repertoires were matched against a reference library of SARS-CoV-2-specific TCRs that had been generated with the MIRA antigen-specificity platform. Breadth was defined as the fraction of unique TCRs that were SARS-CoV-2-associated. Depth was defined as the fraction of total T cells that were SARS-CoV-2-associated. Each spike-specific TCR was assigned to its reactive spike region and to a CD4 or CD8 class using the MIRA data. Log10-transformed breadth and depth values were compared by one-way ANOVA with Sidak's multiple comparisons tests. TCRdb's version of the immuneACCESS table is confined to in-frame rearrangements and falls short of the full clone set. An unresolved V gene accounts for under half of the shortfall where checked; the remainder is of unknown origin. The V and J calls and clone size come from that table; D and trimming were worked out from the DNA. The sample data list approximately 150,000 clones, and roughly 89% of these were observed just once. The ten largest clones take up roughly 1.8% of the sample.

Per the publication, the time point label means: baseline before first vaccination. The vaccinee samples were drawn from two UK trials, COV001 and COV002, one of which was a single-blind randomized controlled phase 2/3 trial testing AZD1222 (ChAdOx1 nCoV-19) in healthy adults. For TCRbeta chain sequencing, PBMC samples were collected from trial participants at day 0 and at day 28 after the second dose. The source of this sequence is an adult in good health. This chain is built from TRBV5-5 and TRBJ2-7, with 9 bases aligning to TRBD1. Sequenced here: peripheral blood, sampled on day 0 of AZD1222 vaccination. In nucleotides, the sequence is TGTGCCAGCAGCTGGGACAGGGTGTCAACCTACGAGCAGTACTTC. Its translation reads: CASSWDRVSTYEQYF.